This record looks at one TCR beta chain sequence and its context. The antigen it binds to is not known. No quality values exist for individual bases; no much larger clone is one base distant. The sequencer listed for this sample is Illumina NovaSeq 6000. TCRalpha and TCRbeta cDNA libraries were constructed by 5'RACE with constant-segment primers, with sample barcodes and unique molecular identifiers being introduced. Trizol reagent was used to extract RNA from every sample. The libraries were amplified in two PCR steps, and the second step added a second sample barcode and Illumina TruSeq adapters. The libraries were sequenced on an Illumina NovaSeq using 2 x 150 bp paired-end reads. On the study's bioinformatics: Reads were demultiplexed and collapsed into UMI-guided consensus sequences with migec v1.2.7. Using mixcr v2.1.11, UMI consensuses were aligned to TRA and TRB V and J templates and then assembled into clonotypes. Clonotypes were classified as expanded or contracted when called significant by both edgeR and NoisET, with noise models trained on biological replicates. edgeR calls used a false discovery rate-adjusted p below 0.01 and a log2 fold-change threshold of 1. As an exploratory analysis of dynamics, max-normalized trajectories of the 1000 most abundant clonotypes were examined with PCA combined with hierarchical clustering. Each responding clone was given a CD4 or CD8 phenotype based on the CD4+ and CD8+ repertoires, which had been sequenced separately. The public reads were reanalyzed by TCRdb: fastp trimming at Q25, MiXCR alignment, in-frame beta chains only. Every distinct CDR3 protein forms one entry, paired with its most common genes and DNA. These V and J calls rely on TCRdb rather than the paper's analysis. The sample has about 620,000 distinct CDR3 sequences on record, 15% to 20% of them singletons. About 11% of the sample comes from the top ten.

Ficoll-Paque density gradient centrifugation was used to isolate PBMCs. The data are from a study of T-cell memory formation after mild COVID-19 (dated by TCRdb to 2020 to 2022). Turning to the overall study: TCR sequence clusters from the two donors were largely donor specific. The cohort comprised two young, previously healthy adult volunteers, one female and one male. In a couple of donors, T-cell clones that expanded and contracted after mild COVID-19 were tracked by sequencing TCRalpha and TCRbeta repertoires over time. Results and caveats for the whole study, not just this receptor: Contracting CD4+ clones turned up mainly in the CM and EM memory subsets, whereas EMRA was where CD8+ clones were enriched. The detection of some responding clones in pre-infection memory suggests that pre-existing cross-reactive memory T cells joined the SARS-CoV-2 response. The second-wave clones that peaked on day 37 were not confirmed to be SARS-CoV-2 specific. Clones that contracted from day 15 to 85 showed balanced CD4/CD8 phenotypes, whereas a second wave of clones that expanded from day 15 to 37 leaned towards CD4+. The study included only a couple of mild cases, and larger cohorts that include severe cases with pre-infection samples were judged to be necessary.

CDR1 LGHDT and CDR2 YNNKEL are derived from the germline V gene (reference sequence). V has 0 bases trimmed and J has 5 bases trimmed; junction bases matching no gene number 5. Its CDR3 holds 15 amino acids, cysteine through phenylalanine. CDR3 DNA is the only sequence kept; it has 45 bases, read in frame from the first base. The clonotype originates from an adult woman who had mild COVID-19 (a few samples of this study predate the infection). The sample titles of this study are shuffled in the database, so cell type and time point are left out; the donor was told from shared clones. The chain links TRBV3-1 with TRBJ2-5; TRBD1 matches 8 bases in the middle. The sample taken for sequencing was PBMCs or a T cell subset sorted from them (not recorded which). The DNA is as follows: TGTGCCAGCAGCCAAGAGACAGGGGTGTTTGAGACCCAGTACTTC. Its amino acids are CASSQETGVFETQYF.